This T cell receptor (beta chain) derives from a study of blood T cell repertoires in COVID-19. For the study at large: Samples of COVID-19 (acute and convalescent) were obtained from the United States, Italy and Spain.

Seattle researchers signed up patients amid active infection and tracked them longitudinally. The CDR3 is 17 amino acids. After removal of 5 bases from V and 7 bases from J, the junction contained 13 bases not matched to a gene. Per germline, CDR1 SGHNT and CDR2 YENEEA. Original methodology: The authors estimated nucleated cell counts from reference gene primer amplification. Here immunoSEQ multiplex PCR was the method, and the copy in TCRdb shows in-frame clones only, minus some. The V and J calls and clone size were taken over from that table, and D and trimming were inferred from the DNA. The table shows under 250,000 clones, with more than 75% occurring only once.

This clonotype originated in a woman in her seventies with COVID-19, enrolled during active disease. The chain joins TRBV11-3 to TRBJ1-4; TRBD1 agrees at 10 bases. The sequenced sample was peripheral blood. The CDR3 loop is CASSPLLKTGGGEKLFF. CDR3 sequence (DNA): TGTGCCAGCAGCCCCCTCCTGAAGACAGGGGGCGGTGAAAAACTGTTTTTT. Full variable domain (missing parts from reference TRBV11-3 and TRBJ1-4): EAGVVQSPRYKIIEKKQPVAFWCNPISGHNTLYWYLQNLGQGPELLIRYENEEAVDDSQLPKDRFSAERLKGVDSTLKIQPAELGDSAVYLCASSPLLKTGGGEKLFFGSGTQLSVL.